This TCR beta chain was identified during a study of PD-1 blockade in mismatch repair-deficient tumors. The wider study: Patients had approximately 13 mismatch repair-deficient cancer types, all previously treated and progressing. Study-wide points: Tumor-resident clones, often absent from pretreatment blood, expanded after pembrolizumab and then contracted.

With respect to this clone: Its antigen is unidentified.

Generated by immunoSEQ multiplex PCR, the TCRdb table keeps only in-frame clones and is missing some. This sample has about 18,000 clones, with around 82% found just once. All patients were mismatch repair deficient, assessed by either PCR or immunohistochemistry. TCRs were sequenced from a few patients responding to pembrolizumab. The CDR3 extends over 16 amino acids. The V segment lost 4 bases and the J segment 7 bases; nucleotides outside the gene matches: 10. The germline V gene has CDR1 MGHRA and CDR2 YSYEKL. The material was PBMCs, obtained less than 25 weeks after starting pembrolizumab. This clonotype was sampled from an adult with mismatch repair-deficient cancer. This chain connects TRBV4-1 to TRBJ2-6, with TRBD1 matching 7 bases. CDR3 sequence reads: CASSPPGAGGANVLTF. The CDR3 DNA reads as TGCGCCAGCAGCCCCCCTGGGGCAGGGGGTGCCAACGTCCTGACTTTC.